Here is one T cell receptor beta chain with its context. The antigen remains unidentified. This entry comes from a study of cytomegalovirus exposure and HLA in healthy donors. Germline V CDR1 and CDR2: LNHDA, SQIVND (reference sequence). This CDR3 spans 15 amino acids. Trimming removed 4 bases from V and 4 bases from J; junction bases left unmatched: 7. Study findings and constraints: Across donors, most TCRs were seen rarely, yet some public ones were widespread. That first-cohort TCR clusters tended to co-occur in the 90 to 150 validation repertoires was found in a later analysis. The authors listed some 160 TCR beta chains as cytomegalovirus-associated.

Data came from immunoSEQ multiplex PCR; TCRdb stores just in-frame clones and leaves some out. Of 150,000 to 180,000 clones in the sample, about 86% were seen once. The chain uses TRBV19 and TRBJ2-1; 7 positions agree with TRBD1. This clonotype was sampled from a human donor in good health. The specimen sequenced was PBMCs. In nucleotides, the CDR3 is TGTGCCAGTAGTAACACCGGGACAGCATACAATGAGCAGTTCTTC. This codes for CASSNTGTAYNEQFF.